This TCR beta chain was sequenced during a study of blood T cell repertoires in COVID-19. Study-wide background: COVID-19 samples, acute and convalescent, were from the United States, Italy and Spain. PBMCs, B-cell-depleted T cells, or T cells provided the cDNA or gDNA that made up the material.

Trimming stripped 5 bases from V and 1 base from J, with 15 bases between. This CDR3 is 16 amino acids long. In germline, CDR1 is SGHVS, CDR2 FQNEAQ. Original data processing: Estimation of nucleated cell counts was performed using reference gene primer amplification. Some clones are missing from TCRdb's copy, which holds only in-frame ones; the method was immunoSEQ multiplex PCR. V and J calls and clone size follow that table, whereas D and trimming were derived from the DNA. Of under 100,000 clones in the sample, about 83% were seen once. The material sequenced was peripheral blood. This TCR was sampled from a woman in her sixties or seventies with acute or convalescent COVID-19. The V gene is TRBV7-8, the J gene TRBJ1-3; D uncertain. The DNA for the CDR3 is TGTGCCAGCAGCCCCCGACGGGGATCGTCTGGAAACACCATATATTTT. As protein: CASSPRRGSSGNTIYF. The entire variable domain, with the rest obtained from reference TRBV7-8 and TRBJ1-3, is as follows: GAGVSQSPRYKVAKRGQDVALRCDPISGHVSLFWYQQALGQGPEFLTYFQNEAQLDKSGLPSDRFFAERPEGSVSTLKIQRTQQEDSAVYLCASSPRRGSSGNTIYFGEGSWLTVV.